The 2 T cell receptor beta chains given below trace back to one sample, sequenced in a study of T cells in Graves' hyperthyroidism and ophthalmopathy. RNA transcripts were the template for amplifying TCR beta CDR3 regions. HTBI primers were the set used in a first-round RT-PCR of the TCR CDR3. TCRdb reprocessed the multiplex PCR reads via MiXCR and lists one record per CDR3 protein. Of over 300,000 distinct CDR3 sequences listed, 14% are singletons. Sequencing was done on a sample of blood. The receptors were gathered from a woman aged 60-75 years with Graves' hyperthyroidism.

This clonotype was picked up many times. The chain employs TRBV29-1 and TRBJ2-6; D perhaps matches TRBD1 (6 bases). Germline CDR1 SQVTM, CDR2 ANQGSEA. This CDR3 region has 14 residues. The ends were cut back, 7 bases at V and 2 bases at J, with 12 bases in the middle. CDR3 residues: CSAQRGTGANVLTF. CDR3 nucleotide sequence: TGCAGCGCCCAAAGGGGGACTGGGGCCAACGTCCTGACTTTC.

This clonotype was seen ten or more times. The chain uses TRBV28 and TRBJ2-3, with a weak D call TRBD1 (5 bases). This CDR3 comprises 13 residues. Germline V gene data show CDR1 as MDHEN and CDR2 as SYDVKM. V was cut by 7 bases and J by 0 bases, with 8 bases left in between. The CDR3 region is CASTSGSTDTQYF. The CDR3 DNA reads TGTGCCAGCACCTCAGGGAGCACAGATACGCAGTATTTT.